A single T cell receptor (beta chain) is shown here with its context. As yet, its antigen is unknown. CDR3 length: 13 amino acids. Germline lookup yields CDR1 SNHLY and CDR2 FYNNEI. V lost 7 bases, J lost 3 bases, and 9 bases lay in between. One entry per CDR3 protein results from TCRdb running MiXCR on the reads. The sample contains just under 65,000 distinct CDR3 sequences, roughly half of which appear only once. This record belongs to a study of type 1 regulatory T cells. Study in general: T-allo10 is an in vitro-generated, Tr1-enriched CD4 T cell product specific for alloantigen. The study's findings and limits: Type 1 regulatory T cells had a more restricted TCR repertoire than non-type 1 regulatory T cells.

The gene calls are TRBV2 and TRBJ1-4; no reliable D call. This clonotype was obtained from a human donor in good health. What was sequenced was cultured non-Tr1 T cells, either the whole culture or a sorted T cell fraction (not recorded which). For the CDR3, the DNA is TGTGCCAGCAAAGGACGCTCTAATGAAAAACTGTTTTTT. It encodes CASKGRSNEKLFF.